Shown below are 25 T cell receptor beta chains from a single sample sequenced in a study of CD8+ T cells in alopecia areata. TCR sequencing used cDNA made by reverse transcription of extracted RNA. Assay used: immunoSEQ multiplex PCR; TCRdb lists only in-frame clones, some missing. This table holds 140,000 to 150,000 clones, approximately 51% found once. The sample in question was CD4+ T cells sorted from blood, obtained at week 0. Receptor source: a human donor with alopecia areata.

V gene TRBV19 combines with J gene TRBJ1-2; possibly TRBD1 for D (5 bases). Germline CDR1 is LNHDA and CDR2 is SQIVND (reference sequence). CDR3 length equals 11 residues. Trimming stripped 10 bases from V and 8 bases from J, with 14 bases between. The CDR3, as DNA: TGTGCCACCCGGACAACGAGGGGCTACACCTTC. It specifies CATRTTRGYTF. The whole variable domain, filled in from reference TRBV19 and TRBJ1-2, reads DGGITQSPKYLFRKEGQNVTLSCEQNLNHDAMYWYRQDPGQGLRLIYYSQIVNDFQKGDIAEGYSVSREKKESFPLTVTSAQKNPTAFYLCATRTTRGYTFGSGTRLTVV.

The chain recombines TRBV30 with TRBJ2-7; TRBD2 matches 7 bases. The CDR3 loop spans 13 amino acids. The germline V gene has CDR1 GTSNPN and CDR2 SVGIG (reference sequence). Trimming took 2 bases from V and 5 from J; bases not matched to a gene: 6. CDR3 in amino acids: CAWSRGGGHEQYF. The CDR3 coding sequence is TGTGCCTGGAGTCGCGGGGGAGGCCACGAGCAGTACTTC.

This clone was observed a few times. A much larger clone differs by one base, so this may be a read error. This same CDR3 is encoded by further DNA sequences in the sample. The chain combines TRBV5-4 with TRBJ1-1, with 7 bases that match TRBD1. The CDR3 totals 13 residues. V dropped 0 bases and J dropped 7; count of bases not matched to a gene: 3. Germline V CDR1 and CDR2: SGHNT, YYREEE (reference sequence). This CDR3 reads CASSLDRGGEAFF. The CDR3, as DNA: TGTGCCAGCAGCTTGGACAGGGGCGGTGAAGCTTTCTTT. Filled out from reference TRBV5-4 and TRBJ1-1, the complete variable domain reads ETGVTQSPTHLIKTRGQQVTLRCSSQSGHNTVSWYQQALGQGPQFIFQYYREEENGRGNFPPRFSGLQFPNYSSELNVNALELDDSALYLCASSLDRGGEAFFGQGTRLTVV.

The CDR3, as DNA: TGTGCCACCAGCATTAGGAGGGATTCCTACGAGCAGTACTTC. Residues: CATSIRRDSYEQYF. The V call is TRBV15, the J call TRBJ2-7; possible D gene TRBD2, 6 bases. The germline V and J ends were trimmed by 4 bases and 1 base, with 11 bases remaining between them. Germline V gene sequence: CDR1 LNHNV, CDR2 YYDKDF (reference sequence). CDR3 length equals 14 residues.

This clone has just a few counts. J is TRBJ2-6 and V is TRBV28; no clear D. The CDR3 is 18 amino acids. Germline loops: CDR1 MDHEN, CDR2 SYDVKM. V lost 1 base to trimming and J lost 1 base, with 14 bases between them. The CDR3 nucleotides are TGTGCCAGCAGTTTATATCCAGCGCCTTCTTCTGGGGCCAACGTCCTGACTTTC. Encoded protein: CASSLYPAPSSGANVLTF.

This clone was counted a few times. V and J are TRBV6-5 and TRBJ1-2; D is uncertain. The CDR3 contains 11 residues. V was trimmed by 5 bases and J by 7 bases, leaving 8 bases between them. CDR1 and CDR2 from the germline V gene are MNHEY and SVGAGI. CDR3 sequence (DNA): TGTGCCAGCAGTACGGAAGGTGGCTACACCTTC. This encodes CASSTEGGYTF.

This clone has a handful of counts. Other DNA sequences in this sample translate to the same CDR3. The chain recombines TRBV5-1 with TRBJ1-3; D is ambiguous. V was clipped by 3 bases and J by 0 bases, with 7 bases between them. The CDR3 totals 14 residues. Germline V gene data show CDR1 as SGHRS and CDR2 as YFSETQ. CDR3 sequence: CASSSGSSGNTIYF. Here the CDR3 DNA reads TGCGCCAGCAGCTCGGGATCCTCTGGAAACACCATATATTTT.

V gene TRBV5-1 combines with J gene TRBJ2-3; the D is unclear. This CDR3 region has 15 residues. The V end lost 2 bases, the J end lost 5 bases, and 15 bases lay between the germline ends. Germline assignment: CDR1 SGHRS and CDR2 YFSETQ. The CDR3, as DNA: TGCGCCAGCAGCTTTGGCGCAGCAGCCGGAGATACGCAGTATTTT. Protein product: CASSFGAAAGDTQYF.

The CDR3 here is CASRQENSNQPQHF. CDR3 coding DNA: TGTGCCAGCAGACAGGAGAATAGCAATCAGCCCCAGCATTTT. This chain uses TRBV6-6 with TRBJ1-5; D is possibly TRBD1 (5 bases). CDR1 and CDR2 (germline): MNHNY, SVGAGI (reference sequence). Trimming left V 6 bases short and J 0 bases short, with 9 bases between. The CDR3 sequence is 14 residues long.

The J gene is TRBJ2-3, the V gene TRBV5-1; the D gene could be TRBD1 or TRBD2 (5 bases each). Germline CDR1 and CDR2: SGHRS and YFSETQ. The CDR3 covers 16 residues. The V end lost 2 bases, the J end lost 1 base, and 14 bases lay between the germline ends. The CDR3: CASSFGRDPRTDTQYF. CDR3 DNA sequence: TGCGCCAGCAGCTTTGGACGGGACCCTCGCACAGATACGCAGTATTTT.

The chain links TRBV2 to TRBJ2-3; D is possibly TRBD2 (5 bases). The CDR3 is 17 amino acids. V shed 2 bases and J shed 0 bases, with 15 bases lying between them. CDR1 and CDR2 from the germline V gene are SNHLY and FYNNEI. CDR3 in amino acids: CASSENPSGLSTDTQYF. CDR3 in DNA: TGTGCCAGCAGTGAAAACCCCAGCGGCCTTAGCACAGATACGCAGTATTTT.

The CDR3 coding sequence is TGCAGTGCTAGGACGGGGCAGCCCCAGCATTTT. Its translation: CSARTGQPQHF. The chain employs TRBV20-1 and TRBJ1-5; D is unclear. Germline CDR1 and CDR2: DFQATT and SNEGSKA (reference sequence). V dropped 3 bases and J dropped 7 bases, with 7 bases sitting between them. This CDR3 is built from 11 residues.

This clone has just one count. The genes are TRBV6-5 and TRBJ2-5; weak D call: TRBD2 (6 bases). The CDR3 sequence is 14 residues long. CDR1 and CDR2 (germline): MNHEY, SVGAGI. The V end was cut by 2 bases, the J end by 4 bases, with 11 bases between. CDR3 protein: CASSYKRRGETQYF. The CDR3 bases are TGTGCCAGCAGTTACAAGCGGAGGGGAGAGACCCAGTACTTC.

This clone was seen a handful of times. The chain couples TRBV23-1 to TRBJ2-3; possible D gene TRBD1, 6 bases. TRBV23-1 is classed as an ORF, of uncertain function. This CDR3 spans 12 amino acids. V lost 5 bases and J lost 6, with 9 bases in between. The CDR3 DNA follows: TGCGCCAGCAGTGGGACAAGGGATACGCAGTATTTT. It is translated as CASSGTRDTQYF.

In its sample, this clone was seen a few times. The chain carries TRBV28 and TRBJ1-2, with 9 bases fitting TRBD1. The V gene end was trimmed by 8 bases and the J gene end by 6 bases; junction bases not matched to a gene: 10. The CDR3 covers 14 residues. Germline values: CDR1 MDHEN, CDR2 SYDVKM. The CDR3 DNA reads TGTGCCAGCGGCCCCAGGACAGGGGAGAATGGCTACACCTTC. Translation gives CASGPRTGENGYTF.

The chain joins TRBV29-1 to TRBJ2-7; the match to TRBD2 covers 7 bases. V was clipped by 6 bases and J by 6 bases; unmatched bases: 5. Looked up from germline, CDR1 is SQVTM and CDR2 is ANQGSEA. The CDR3 is 11 amino acids. The CDR3 region has the DNA TGCAGCGTCAGTGGGGGGGGCGAGCAGTACTTC. Its translation is CSVSGGGEQYF.

This clone was observed a few times. The chain employs TRBV9 and TRBJ2-6, with D uncertain. V was pared by 4 bases and J by 0 bases, with 8 bases between. There are 15 residues in the CDR3. Germline lookup yields CDR1 SGDLS and CDR2 YYNGEE. The CDR3 loop is CASSTLNSGANVLTF. The CDR3 bases are TGTGCCAGCAGCACCCTGAACTCTGGGGCCAACGTCCTGACTTTC.

V usage is TRBV19 and J usage is TRBJ1-5; 11 positions match TRBD1. With 4 bases clipped from V and 8 bases from J, the junction kept 10 bases outside the gene matches. Germline V lookup: CDR1 LNHDA, CDR2 SQIVND (reference sequence). This CDR3 comprises 16 residues. CDR3 nucleotides: TGTGCCAGTAGTAATCGGGGACAGGGGGTAAGTGAGCCCCAGCATTTT. Translating it yields CASSNRGQGVSEPQHF.

This clone is medium-sized in the sample. The chain links TRBV7-2 to TRBJ2-5, with D tentatively TRBD1 or TRBD2 (6 bases each). With 7 bases removed from V and 5 bases from J, the gap between germline ends came to 11 bases. CDR1 is SGHTA, CDR2 FQGNSA, per germline. The CDR3 contains 12 residues. CDR3 sequence reads: CASTQGLETQYF. The CDR3 bases are TGTGCCAGCACACAGGGACTGGAGACCCAGTACTTC.

The gene calls are TRBV27 and TRBJ2-5; possibly TRBD2 for D (6 bases). Looked up from germline, CDR1 is MNHEY and CDR2 is SMNVEV (reference sequence). Trimming removed 8 bases at V and 2 bases at J, with 15 bases between. The CDR3 has 14 residues. CDR3 region: CASSPGDQQETQYF. CDR3 bases: TGTGCCAGCTCCCCGGGGGACCAGCAAGAGACCCAGTACTTC.

This clone was recorded a few times. The chain has TRBV18 and TRBJ2-3; no firm D call. Germline V gene data show CDR1 as KGHSH and CDR2 as LQKENI. This CDR3 contains 13 residues. V gave up 1 base and J gave up 4 bases, with 6 bases separating them. The CDR3 DNA sequence: TGTGCCAGCTCACCACTGGGCCCAGATACGCAGTATTTT. Protein: CASSPLGPDTQYF.

The chain carries TRBV28 and TRBJ2-3; D gene uncertain. This CDR3 has 13 amino acids. V lost 4 bases to trimming and J lost 0 bases, with 5 bases between them. CDR1 and CDR2 (germline): MDHEN, SYDVKM. Written as DNA, the CDR3 is TGTGCCAGCAGTTCTATGAGCACAGATACGCAGTATTTT. Translation: CASSSMSTDTQYF.

This clone has just a few counts. CDR3 residues: CSVAETSYGYTF. The CDR3 nucleotides read TGCAGCGTTGCGGAAACAAGCTATGGCTACACCTTC. This chain joins TRBV29-1 and TRBJ1-2, with D unclear. Looked up from germline, CDR1 is SQVTM and CDR2 is ANQGSEA. The CDR3 covers 12 residues. V was shortened by 4 bases and J by 4 bases, with 10 bases between the two germline ends.

This clone was seen only once. The V call is TRBV2, the J call TRBJ2-7, with D unresolved. This CDR3 is built from 14 residues. CDR1 SNHLY and CDR2 FYNNEI come from the germline V gene. Trimming took off 4 bases at V and 4 bases at J, with 14 bases between the two ends. Here the CDR3 reads CASSANGPLYEQYF. The DNA for the CDR3 is TGTGCCAGCAGTGCGAATGGACCCTTATACGAGCAGTACTTC.

V usage is TRBV9 and J usage is TRBJ1-5, with D hard to call. CDR1 is SGDLS and CDR2 is YYNGEE in the germline V gene. The germline V and J ends were trimmed by 0 bases and 1 base, with 5 bases remaining between them. The CDR3 covers 14 residues. DNA of the CDR3: TGTGCCAGCAGCGTAGGTCCAAGCAATCAGCCCCAGCATTTT. This codes for CASSVGPSNQPQHF.